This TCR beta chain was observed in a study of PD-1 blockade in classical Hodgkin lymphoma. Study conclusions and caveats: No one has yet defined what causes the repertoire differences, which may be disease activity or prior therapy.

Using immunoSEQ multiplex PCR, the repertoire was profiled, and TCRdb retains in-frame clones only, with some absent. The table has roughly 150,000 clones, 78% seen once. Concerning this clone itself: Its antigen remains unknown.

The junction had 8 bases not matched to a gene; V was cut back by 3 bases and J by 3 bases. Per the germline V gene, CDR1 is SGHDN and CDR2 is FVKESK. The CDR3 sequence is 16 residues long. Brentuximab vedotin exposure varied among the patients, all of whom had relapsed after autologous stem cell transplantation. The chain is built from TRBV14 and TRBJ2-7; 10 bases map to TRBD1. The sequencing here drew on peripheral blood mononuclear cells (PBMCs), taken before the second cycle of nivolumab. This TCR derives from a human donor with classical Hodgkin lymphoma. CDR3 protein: CASSQRDRGLIYEQYF. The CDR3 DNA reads TGTGCCAGCAGCCAGCGGGACAGGGGCCTGATCTACGAGCAGTACTTC.